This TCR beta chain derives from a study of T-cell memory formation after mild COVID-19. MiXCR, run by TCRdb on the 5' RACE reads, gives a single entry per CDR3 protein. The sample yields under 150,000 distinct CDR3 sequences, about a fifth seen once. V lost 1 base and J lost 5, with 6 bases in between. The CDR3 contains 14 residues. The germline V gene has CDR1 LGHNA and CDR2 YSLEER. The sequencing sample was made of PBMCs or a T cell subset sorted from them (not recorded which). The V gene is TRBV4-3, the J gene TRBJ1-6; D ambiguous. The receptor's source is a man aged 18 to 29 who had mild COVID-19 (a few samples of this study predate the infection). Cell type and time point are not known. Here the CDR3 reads CASSQGGDNSPLHF. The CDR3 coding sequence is TGCGCCAGCAGCCAAGGAGGTGATAATTCACCCCTCCACTTT.